This T cell receptor (beta chain) was recorded in a study of cytomegalovirus exposure and HLA in healthy donors. Study-level results: CMV antigen specificity was confirmed in vitro for a few CMV-associated chains. A later analysis showed that HLA-associated TCR beta chains had undergone more clonal expansion than equally common others.

As concerns this clone: As yet, its antigen is unknown.

PCR employed 60 Vbeta and 13 Jbeta primers. TCRdb keeps only in-frame clones here, not all; method: immunoSEQ multiplex PCR. The sample has around 150,000 clones, 80% seen once. CDR3 length equals 14 residues. V shed 4 bases, J shed 4 bases, and the junction held 4 bases outside the gene matches. Per the germline V gene, CDR1 is SGHTA and CDR2 is FQGNSA. Source material: PBMCs. The chain couples TRBV7-2 to TRBJ2-7, with TRBD2 identical over 10 bases. The TCR originated in a man under 40 in good health. The CDR3 is CASSSLAGRYEQYF. CDR3 nucleotide sequence: TGTGCCAGCAGCTCACTAGCGGGGCGGTACGAGCAGTACTTC.